Below are 20 T cell receptor beta chains sequenced from a single sample in a study of early T cells in non-severe SARS-CoV-2 infection. TCRdb redid the calling of the 5' RACE reads with MiXCR, one entry per CDR3 protein. The table records tens of thousands of distinct CDR3 sequences, around 7% of them present only once. Specimen: whole blood. The receptor source for this set is an adult who was a healthcare worker with PCR-confirmed SARS-CoV-2 infection or an uninfected control (not recorded which).

This clonotype showed up many times. V is TRBV19 and J is TRBJ2-1; 11 nucleotides match TRBD2. The CDR3 extends over 16 amino acids. Trimming removed 3 bases from V and 4 bases from J; junction bases left unmatched: 5. Germline CDR1 is LNHDA and CDR2 is SQIVND (reference sequence). CDR3: CASSIGTSGGYNEQFF. As DNA, the CDR3 is TGTGCCAGTAGTATTGGAACTAGCGGGGGATACAATGAGCAGTTCTTC.

This clonotype was observed many times. This chain joins TRBV6-5 and TRBJ2-1; weak D call: TRBD2 (6 bases). Per germline, CDR1 MNHEY and CDR2 SVGAGI. Trimming removed 6 bases at V and 0 bases at J, with 12 bases between. The CDR3 is 15 amino acids. DNA for the CDR3: TGTGCCAGCAGCCCTCGGGGGAGCTCCTACAATGAGCAGTTCTTC. Translated: CASSPRGSSYNEQFF.

This clonotype has at least ten counts. The chain is built from TRBV20-1 and TRBJ2-7; D remains unclear. The germline V gene has CDR1 DFQATT and CDR2 SNEGSKA (reference sequence). V lost 1 base to trimming and J lost 0 bases, with 7 bases between them. The CDR3 length is 13 residues. CDR3 DNA sequence: TGCAGTGCTAGAGCGGAGAGCTCCTACGAGCAGTACTTC. This sequence encodes CSARAESSYEQYF.

This clonotype was observed at least ten times. The rearrangement joins TRBV20-1 to TRBJ2-1; D perhaps matches TRBD1 (8 bases). Trimming removed 1 base from V and 4 bases from J, with 17 bases in between. The CDR3 sequence is 16 residues long. Germline-derived CDR1 and CDR2 are DFQATT and SNEGSKA (reference sequence). The CDR3 is CSARVMSGTGYNEQFF. The CDR3 nucleotides read TGCAGTGCTAGAGTTATGAGCGGGACAGGATACAATGAGCAGTTCTTC.

There are many counts of this clonotype. The rearrangement uses TRBV7-9 and TRBJ2-5, with D perhaps matching TRBD1 (6 bases). From germline, CDR1 is SEHNR and CDR2 FQNEAQ (reference sequence). The CDR3 extends over 13 amino acids. The V end lost 6 bases, the J end lost 2 bases, and 10 bases lay between the germline ends. CDR3 coding DNA: TGTGCCAGCAGTCGGCAGGGGCAAGAGACCCAGTACTTC. Translated, it gives CASSRQGQETQYF.

This clonotype showed up many times. V and J are TRBV19 and TRBJ1-5, with D hard to call. This CDR3 contains 16 residues. Deletions cut 5 bases from V and 3 bases from J, with 17 bases between. CDR1 is LNHDA and CDR2 is SQIVND in the germline V gene (reference sequence). The CDR3 DNA follows: TGTGCCAGTAGTTCCCTTGACGGAAGCTACAATCAGCCCCAGCATTTT. Encoded protein: CASSSLDGSYNQPQHF.

This clonotype was seen ten or more times. The chain carries TRBV20-1 and TRBJ2-1, with 13 bases matching TRBD2. Germline CDR1 is DFQATT and CDR2 is SNEGSKA (reference sequence). V dropped 1 base and J dropped 7; count of bases not matched to a gene: 7. CDR3 length: 16 amino acids. The CDR3 coding sequence is TGCAGTGCTAGAGCCAGGGGGACTAGCGGGATAAATGAGCAGTTCTTC. Protein: CSARARGTSGINEQFF.

This clonotype has a handful of counts. The chain joins TRBV29-1 to TRBJ2-7; TRBD1 agrees at 8 bases. The J segment lost 2 bases and the V segment lost 4 bases, leaving 13 bases of the junction unmatched. The CDR3 runs to 16 residues. CDR1 and CDR2 (germline): SQVTM, ANQGSEA. Here the CDR3 DNA reads TGCAGCGTTGTACTGGCAGGGGGCGCTGGGCCCTACGAGCAGTACTTC. Translating gives CSVVLAGGAGPYEQYF.

V and J are TRBV7-9 and TRBJ1-1; TRBD1 might be the D (6 bases). Germline-derived CDR1 and CDR2 are SEHNR and FQNEAQ (reference sequence). CDR3 length equals 14 residues. V was cut by 0 bases and J by 2 bases, with 7 bases left in between. CDR3 protein: CASSLAGGNTEAFF. In DNA, the CDR3 is TGTGCCAGCAGCTTAGCTGGGGGCAACACTGAAGCTTTCTTT. Drawing the rest from reference TRBV7-9 and TRBJ1-1, the complete variable domain is DTGVSQNPRHKITKRGQNVTFRCDPISEHNRLYWYRQTLGQGPEFLTYFQNEAQLEKSRLLSDRFSAERPKGSFSTLEIQRTEQGDSAMYLCASSLAGGNTEAFFGQGTRLTVV.

This clonotype was picked up many times. This rearrangement joins TRBV5-1 to TRBJ1-1; D is uncertain. This CDR3 contains 15 residues. Germline V gene lookup returns CDR1 SGHRS and CDR2 YFSETQ. V was shortened by 2 bases and J by 0 bases, with 11 bases between the two germline ends. For the CDR3, the DNA is TGCGCCAGCAGCTTAGCGGGTGCGGTGAACACTGAAGCTTTCTTT. This codes for CASSLAGAVNTEAFF.

Many counts were recorded for this clonotype. The CDR3 here is CASSWGGTGGTEAFF. The CDR3 bases are TGCGCCAGCAGCTGGGGAGGGACAGGGGGCACTGAAGCTTTCTTT. The chain combines TRBV5-1 with TRBJ1-1, with 11 bases aligning to TRBD1. CDR3 size: 15 residues. Germline V lookup: CDR1 SGHRS, CDR2 YFSETQ. The trim removed 3 bases at V and 4 bases at J, leaving 5 bases unmatched.

The table lists this clonotype with many counts. The CDR3 loop is CASSLGTNEQFF. In nucleotides, the CDR3 is TGTGCCAGCAGCTTAGGAACGAATGAGCAGTTCTTC. The gene calls are TRBV11-2 and TRBJ2-1; D is undetermined. V lost 1 base to trimming and J lost 7 bases, with 5 bases between them. This CDR3 spans 12 amino acids. CDR1 SGHAT and CDR2 FQNNGV come from the germline V gene.

The chain is built from TRBV19 and TRBJ2-1; D unresolved. CDR3 length: 11 amino acids. With 8 bases removed from V and 4 bases from J, the gap between germline ends came to 6 bases. In germline, CDR1 is LNHDA, CDR2 SQIVND (reference sequence). The CDR3 spells CASQIYNEQFF. For the CDR3, the DNA is TGTGCCAGTCAAATATACAATGAGCAGTTCTTC.

This clonotype was observed a few times. V usage is TRBV30 and J usage is TRBJ2-1; 9 nucleotides match TRBD2. This CDR3 spans 14 amino acids. V was clipped by 5 bases and J by 3 bases; unmatched bases: 5. The V gene's germline CDR1 is GTSNPN and CDR2 SVGIG (reference sequence). The DNA of the CDR3 is TGTGCCTGGTGTAGAGCGGGAGGCTACAATGAGCAGTTCTTC. This gives the protein CAWCRAGGYNEQFF.

This clonotype was observed many times. The rearrangement links TRBV12-3 or TRBV12-4 to TRBJ2-1; 7 nucleotides align to TRBD2. CDR3 size: 14 residues. The V segment lost 8 bases and the J segment 8 bases; nucleotides outside the gene matches: 12. CDR3 region: CASGRGLMGDEQFF. The CDR3 coding sequence is TGTGCCAGCGGGAGGGGACTTATGGGGGATGAGCAGTTCTTC.

This clonotype was recorded many times. V gene TRBV7-3 combines with J gene TRBJ2-2; D gene ambiguous. The germline V gene encodes CDR1 SGHTA and CDR2 FQGTGA. The CDR3 has 13 amino acids. Trimming took off 4 bases at V and 2 bases at J, with 5 bases between the two ends. CDR3 DNA: TGTGCCAGCAGCTCAAGTAACACCGGGGAGCTGTTTTTT. Protein: CASSSSNTGELFF.

This clonotype was picked up many times. The CDR3 spells CASSPTQRDYNEQFF. CDR3 DNA sequence: TGTGCCAGCTCACCGACCCAGCGGGATTACAATGAGCAGTTCTTC. The V and J genes are TRBV18 and TRBJ2-1; 7 nucleotides agree with TRBD2. CDR1 is KGHSH and CDR2 is LQKENI in the germline V gene. J lost 4 bases, V lost 3 bases, and 6 bases had no gene match. The CDR3 extends over 15 amino acids.

The chain carries TRBV20-1 and TRBJ1-5; tentatively, D is TRBD1 (6 bases). V was shortened by 3 bases and J by 7 bases, with 16 bases between the two germline ends. CDR1 and CDR2 from the germline V gene are DFQATT and SNEGSKA (reference sequence). The CDR3 covers 14 residues. In nucleotides, the CDR3 is TGCAGTGCTAGTCGAAGGGGGAGGGAACAGCCCCAGCATTTT. Amino acids: CSASRRGREQPQHF.

The chain combines TRBV14 with TRBJ1-2; tentative D call: TRBD1 (5 bases). There are 14 residues in the CDR3. CDR1 and CDR2 from the germline V gene are SGHDN and FVKESK. With 5 bases removed from V and 4 bases from J, the gap between germline ends came to 14 bases. This CDR3 is CASSRPGRFYGYTF. The DNA for the CDR3 is TGTGCCAGCAGCAGACCGGGACGGTTCTATGGCTACACCTTC.

This clonotype has a count of ten or more. The chain carries TRBV20-1 and TRBJ2-3; the match to TRBD2 covers 12 bases. Germline loops: CDR1 DFQATT, CDR2 SNEGSKA (reference sequence). The CDR3 loop spans 14 amino acids. The V segment lost 5 bases and the J segment 9 bases; nucleotides outside the gene matches: 9. CDR3 DNA: TGCAGTGCTGGCCTAGCGGGAGGGCCGAAAACGCAGTATTTT. It is translated as CSAGLAGGPKTQYF.